This passage covers 27 T cell receptor beta chains from one sample sequenced in a study of T cell responses to AZD1222 COVID-19 vaccine. Some clones are missing from TCRdb's copy, which holds only in-frame ones; the method was immunoSEQ multiplex PCR. The data contain 95,000 to 150,000 clones, over 80% of them singletons. This specimen consisted of peripheral blood, obtained on day 0 of AZD1222 vaccination. These receptors came from an adult in good health.

The chain employs TRBV7-2 and TRBJ2-3, with D maybe TRBD2 (6 bases). Trimming removed 3 bases at V and 0 bases at J, with 10 bases between. The V gene's germline CDR1 is SGHTA and CDR2 FQGNSA. This CDR3 comprises 15 residues. The DNA of the CDR3 is TGTGCCAGCAGCTTGGGACTCCTAAGCACAGATACGCAGTATTTT. It translates to CASSLGLLSTDTQYF. The whole variable domain, remainder taken from reference TRBV7-2 and TRBJ2-3, is GAGVSQSPSNKVTEKGKDVELRCDPISGHTALYWYRQSLGQGLEFLIYFQGNSAPDKSGLPSDRFSAERTGGSVSTLTIQRTQQEDSAVYLCASSLGLLSTDTQYFGPGTRLTVL.

This chain joins TRBV28 and TRBJ2-3; D unclear. Deletions cut 6 bases from V and 2 bases from J, with 12 bases between. CDR1 and CDR2 from the germline V gene are MDHEN and SYDVKM. CDR3 length equals 14 residues. The CDR3 DNA reads TGTGCCAGCAGCCCTGTCCGTTTCACAGATACGCAGTATTTT. Encoded protein: CASSPVRFTDTQYF.

The CDR3 DNA reads TGTGCCAGCAGCGTACCCAGGGTGGGGTGTGGCAATCAGCCCCAGCATTTT. It is translated as CASSVPRVGCGNQPQHF. The chain employs TRBV9 and TRBJ1-5; maybe TRBD1 (5 bases). The length of the CDR3 is 17 residues. Trimming removed 1 base from V and 2 bases from J, with 16 bases in between. Germline V gene data show CDR1 as SGDLS and CDR2 as YYNGEE.

The chain has TRBV18 and TRBJ1-1, with D possibly matching TRBD1 (5 bases). Germline CDR1 KGHSH, CDR2 LQKENI. The CDR3 runs to 13 residues. With 3 bases removed from V and 4 bases from J, the gap between germline ends came to 9 bases. DNA for the CDR3: TGTGCCAGCTCACCGCGGACAACCACTGAAGCTTTCTTT. This translates into CASSPRTTTEAFF.

This chain connects TRBV10-2 to TRBJ1-3; no definite D call. V lost 5 bases and J lost 9, with 11 bases in between. There are 12 residues in the CDR3. Germline values: CDR1 WSHSY, CDR2 SAAADI. The CDR3 sequence is CASSWTAGTIYF. The DNA for the CDR3 is TGCGCCAGCAGTTGGACGGCTGGCACCATATATTTT.

Only a few counts were recorded for this clone. This sequence joins TRBV7-8 and TRBJ1-1; the D gene is possibly TRBD1 (5 bases). CDR1 and CDR2 from the germline V gene are SGHVS and FQNEAQ. Trimming shortened V by 1 base and J by 6 bases, and 12 bases separated the two germline ends. The CDR3 contains 14 residues. The CDR3 is CASSLGRGPAEAFF. CDR3 DNA sequence: TGTGCCAGCAGCTTAGGAAGGGGACCGGCTGAAGCTTTCTTT. The full variable domain, with the rest looked up from reference TRBV7-8 and TRBJ1-1, is GAGVSQSPRYKVAKRGQDVALRCDPISGHVSLFWYQQALGQGPEFLTYFQNEAQLDKSGLPSDRFFAERPEGSVSTLKIQRTQQEDSAVYLCASSLGRGPAEAFFGQGTRLTVV.

The rearrangement links TRBV6-2 or TRBV6-3 to TRBJ1-5; D gene unclear. The CDR3 contains 16 residues. Deletions cut 6 bases from V and 0 bases from J, with 15 bases between. CDR1 is MNHEY, CDR2 SVGEGT, per germline. The CDR3 DNA reads TGTGCCAGCAGCCCGGGGTGGCGAGATAGCAATCAGCCCCAGCATTTT. Translation: CASSPGWRDSNQPQHF.

The chain recombines TRBV7-9 with TRBJ2-7; 8 nucleotides agree with TRBD2. CDR3 length: 14 residues. V trimming: 2 bases; J trimming: 6 bases; junction bases outside the gene matches: 6. Germline V gene data show CDR1 as SEHNR and CDR2 as FQNEAQ (reference sequence). CDR3 DNA sequence: TGTGCCAGCAGCTTAAGCTTAGGGACTAGCGAGCAGTACTTC. As protein: CASSLSLGTSEQYF.

The chain is built from TRBV6-2 or TRBV6-3 and TRBJ1-2, with 7 bases lining up with TRBD1. There are 17 residues in the CDR3. Germline-derived CDR1 and CDR2 are MNHEY and SVGEGT. V dropped 2 bases and J dropped 3; count of bases not matched to a gene: 12. The CDR3: CASSYPHVGQDYYGYTF. CDR3 bases: TGTGCCAGCAGTTACCCCCATGTAGGACAGGACTACTATGGCTACACCTTC.

The chain is built from TRBV5-8 and TRBJ1-5; weak D call: TRBD1 (5 bases). The CDR3 is 14 amino acids. V was shortened by 3 bases and J by 2 bases, with 9 bases between the two germline ends. Per the germline V gene, CDR1 is SGHTS and CDR2 is YDEGEE. The CDR3 loop reads CASSWGFGNQPQHF. In DNA form, the CDR3 reads TGTGCCAGCAGCTGGGGGTTCGGCAATCAGCCCCAGCATTTT.

This clone was found once. CDR3 bases: TGTGCCAGCAGTGAAGCGCAGACAGTGACTTACGAGCAGTACTTC. It yields the protein CASSEAQTVTYEQYF. The rearrangement joins TRBV6-1 to TRBJ2-7; TRBD1 is a possible D gene (5 bases). The CDR3 extends over 15 amino acids. Trimming removed 0 bases at V and 4 bases at J, with 13 bases between. Germline V lookup: CDR1 MNHNS, CDR2 SASEGT.

The rearrangement links TRBV5-4 to TRBJ2-2; D gene uncertain. Looked up from germline, CDR1 is SGHNT and CDR2 is YYREEE (reference sequence). With 6 bases removed from V and 2 bases from J, the gap between germline ends came to 11 bases. The CDR3 extends over 14 amino acids. The CDR3: CASTPGPNTGELFF. The CDR3 DNA sequence: TGTGCCAGCACCCCCGGGCCCAACACCGGGGAGCTGTTTTTT.

The rearrangement uses TRBV6-5 and TRBJ2-1; maybe TRBD2 (5 bases). Looked up from germline, CDR1 is MNHEY and CDR2 is SVGAGI. This CDR3 contains 14 residues. Trimming removed 0 bases at V and 9 bases at J, with 12 bases between. The CDR3 DNA follows: TGTGCCAGCAGTTACTCGAGTCAAGGAGGTGAGCAGTTCTTC. Translating it yields CASSYSSQGGEQFF.

This clone has just one count. The gene calls are TRBV2 and TRBJ2-3; D tentatively fits TRBD1 or TRBD2 (5 bases each). This CDR3 comprises 17 residues. In germline, CDR1 is SNHLY, CDR2 FYNNEI. Trimming left V 2 bases short and J 2 bases short, with 17 bases between. The CDR3: CASSESVTGPPTDTQYF. The CDR3 DNA reads TGTGCCAGCAGTGAATCTGTTACGGGGCCTCCCACAGATACGCAGTATTTT.

J is TRBJ2-7 and V is TRBV18; 8 bases fit TRBD1. V was pared by 2 bases and J by 5 bases, with 8 bases of the junction left unmatched. This CDR3 is built from 15 residues. The germline V gene encodes CDR1 KGHSH and CDR2 LQKENI. DNA of the CDR3: TGTGCCAGCTCACCATTCGGACAGGGAAGCCACGAGCAGTACTTC. Its translation is CASSPFGQGSHEQYF. Supplemented by reference TRBV18 and TRBJ2-7, the full variable domain reads NAGVMQNPRHLVRRRGQEARLRCSPMKGHSHVYWYRQLPEEGLKFMVYLQKENIIDESGMPKERFSAEFPKEGPSILRIQQVVRGDSAAYFCASSPFGQGSHEQYFGPGTRLTVT.

The DNA for the CDR3 is TGTGCCAGCAGTTGGACAGCAGAAGCTTTCTTT. The encoded protein is CASSWTAEAFF. The V call is TRBV12-3 or TRBV12-4, the J call TRBJ1-1, with D perhaps matching TRBD1 (6 bases). This CDR3 has 11 amino acids. V lost 4 bases and J lost 8, with 8 bases in between.

The chain carries TRBV18 and TRBJ2-1, with D perhaps matching TRBD2 (7 bases). The germline V gene encodes CDR1 KGHSH and CDR2 LQKENI. The V gene lost 3 bases and the J gene lost 0 bases, with 24 bases spanning the gap. CDR3 length equals 20 residues. CDR3 DNA sequence: TGTGCCAGCTCACCTCTGGGGGCGGGAGACGTCCGAAGCTCCTACAATGAGCAGTTCTTC. Its translation is CASSPLGAGDVRSSYNEQFF. The whole variable domain, remainder taken from reference TRBV18 and TRBJ2-1, is NAGVMQNPRHLVRRRGQEARLRCSPMKGHSHVYWYRQLPEEGLKFMVYLQKENIIDESGMPKERFSAEFPKEGPSILRIQQVVRGDSAAYFCASSPLGAGDVRSSYNEQFFGPGTRLTVL.

The V and J genes are TRBV24-1 and TRBJ2-1; 8 bases map to TRBD2. Per germline, CDR1 KGHDR and CDR2 SFDVKD. J gave up 5 bases and V 6 bases, and 2 bases lay outside the gene matches. The CDR3 runs 13 residues. The CDR3 spells CATSTLADNEQFF. The CDR3 DNA is TGTGCCACCAGTACACTAGCGGACAATGAGCAGTTCTTC.

The V gene is TRBV18, the J gene TRBJ1-1, with D unclear. The CDR3 extends over 18 amino acids. Germline lookup yields CDR1 KGHSH and CDR2 LQKENI. V shed 0 bases and J shed 0 bases, with 17 bases lying between them. In DNA form, the CDR3 reads TGTGCCAGCTCACCACCGCGAAGTTCCTATGGGATGAACACTGAAGCTTTCTTT. This codes for CASSPPRSSYGMNTEAFF. Full variable domain (remainder filled in from reference TRBV18 and TRBJ1-1): NAGVMQNPRHLVRRRGQEARLRCSPMKGHSHVYWYRQLPEEGLKFMVYLQKENIIDESGMPKERFSAEFPKEGPSILRIQQVVRGDSAAYFCASSPPRSSYGMNTEAFFGQGTRLTVV.

This chain's CDR3 is CASSLRDGTEAFF. The CDR3 DNA sequence: TGTGCCAGCAGCCTCAGGGACGGAACTGAAGCTTTCTTT. The chain joins TRBV11-3 to TRBJ1-1, with TRBD1 as a possible D gene (5 bases). The ends were cut back, 5 bases at V and 5 bases at J, with 12 bases in the middle. Germline CDR1 is SGHNT and CDR2 is YENEEA. The CDR3 covers 13 residues.

The gene calls are TRBV9 and TRBJ1-3; 8 nucleotides line up with TRBD1. The CDR3 runs 15 residues. The V gene end was trimmed by 2 bases and the J gene end by 4 bases; junction bases not matched to a gene: 5. Per germline, CDR1 SGDLS and CDR2 YYNGEE. DNA of the CDR3: TGTGCCAGCAGCGTGAAACAGGGGGGCGGAAACACCATATATTTT. It translates to CASSVKQGGGNTIYF.

The chain recombines TRBV5-1 with TRBJ1-1, with 11 bases that match TRBD1. Germline V gives CDR1 SGHRS, CDR2 YFSETQ. The CDR3 runs to 15 residues. Unmatched junction bases numbered 7, after V lost 4 bases and J lost 5 bases. The CDR3 protein is CASSLRGQGGTEAFF. The CDR3 DNA is TGCGCCAGCAGCCTACGGGGACAGGGGGGAACTGAAGCTTTCTTT.

CDR3 in amino acids: CASLDCNYGYTF. CDR3 in DNA: TGTGCCAGCCTCGACTGTAACTATGGCTACACCTTC. The rearrangement joins TRBV11-3 to TRBJ1-2; D remains ambiguous. This CDR3 comprises 12 residues. The germline V and J ends were trimmed by 8 bases and 1 base, with 8 bases remaining between them. Germline CDR1 SGHNT, CDR2 YENEEA.

This clone was counted once. J is TRBJ2-7 and V is TRBV12-3 or TRBV12-4, with TRBD2 identical over 8 bases. Trimming removed 6 bases from V and 7 bases from J; junction bases left unmatched: 5. The CDR3 is 12 amino acids. The CDR3 DNA sequence: TGTGCCAGCAGCCGGCCGGGGGGGGAGCAGTACTTC. Translating it yields CASSRPGGEQYF.

The CDR3 spells CAWSVEGEQFF. CDR3 DNA: TGTGCCTGGAGTGTAGAGGGTGAGCAGTTCTTC. V and J are TRBV30 and TRBJ2-1, with TRBD2 as a possible D gene (5 bases). The CDR3 has 11 amino acids. V dropped 0 bases and J dropped 9 bases, with 6 bases sitting between them. Germline CDR1 reads GTSNPN; CDR2 reads SVGIG (reference sequence).

This clone was seen just once. This chain uses TRBV9 with TRBJ1-3, with a weak D call TRBD1 (5 bases). CDR1 SGDLS and CDR2 YYNGEE come from the germline V gene. Between the trimmed V and J ends, which lost 0 bases and 0 bases, there was a span of 16 bases. This CDR3 is built from 18 residues. The CDR3 DNA sequence: TGTGCCAGCAGCGTAGCAGGGCAGTCTTCGGCCTCTGGAAACACCATATATTTT. This encodes CASSVAGQSSASGNTIYF.

This chain uses TRBV14 with TRBJ2-6; the match to TRBD1 covers 9 bases. Germline values: CDR1 SGHDN, CDR2 FVKESK. The V gene end was trimmed by 8 bases and the J gene end by 2 bases; junction bases not matched to a gene: 13. This CDR3 has 18 residues. The CDR3 reads CASRPDRGAEAGANVLTF. The CDR3 DNA reads as TGTGCCAGCCGGCCGGACAGGGGCGCAGAGGCTGGGGCCAACGTCCTGACTTTC. Together with reference TRBV14 and TRBJ2-6, the CDR3 gives the full variable domain: EAGVTQFPSHSVIEKGQTVTLRCDPISGHDNLYWYRRVMGKEIKFLLHFVKESKQDESGMPNNRFLAERTGGTYSTLKVQPAELEDSGVYFCASRPDRGAEAGANVLTFGAGSRLTVL.